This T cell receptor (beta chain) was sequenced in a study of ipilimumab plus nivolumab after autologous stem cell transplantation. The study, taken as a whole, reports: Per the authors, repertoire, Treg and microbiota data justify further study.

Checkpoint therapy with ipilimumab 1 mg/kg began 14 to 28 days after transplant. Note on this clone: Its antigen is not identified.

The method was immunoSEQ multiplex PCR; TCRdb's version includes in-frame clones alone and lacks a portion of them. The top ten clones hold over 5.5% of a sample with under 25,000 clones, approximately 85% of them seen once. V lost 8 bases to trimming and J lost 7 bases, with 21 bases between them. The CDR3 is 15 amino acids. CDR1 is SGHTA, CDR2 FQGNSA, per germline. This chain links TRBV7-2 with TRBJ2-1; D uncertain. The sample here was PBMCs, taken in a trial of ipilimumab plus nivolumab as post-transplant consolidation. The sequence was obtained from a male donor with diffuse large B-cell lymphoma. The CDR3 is CASSRKRTIGNEQFF. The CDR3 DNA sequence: TGTGCCAGCTCCCGTAAAAGGACCATAGGGAATGAGCAGTTCTTC.